What follows describes a single T cell receptor (beta chain). Its antigen is as yet unknown. This entry belongs to a study of blood T cells in healthy people across ages. Alongside a J-beta primer mix, a sample-barcoded 5' primer served in a second PCR lasting about 7 to 12 cycles. TCRdb called the 5' RACE reads again in MiXCR, with one record for every CDR3 protein. The sample lists hundreds of thousands of distinct CDR3 sequences, around two fifths occurring once. Germline V CDR1 and CDR2: SNHLY, FYNNEI. V lost 5 bases, J lost 5 bases, and 13 bases lay in between. The CDR3 consists of 13 residues. Broader study findings: Long-lived donors had more naive CD4+ cells and higher diversity than aged donors. Estimates drawn from one million T cells were deemed to understate diversity.

There were healthy Caucasian individuals from Russia, aged roughly 6 to 95, serving as donors. The V call is TRBV2, the J call TRBJ2-7; D unclear. Sequenced: blood. The TCR was taken from a man older than 75 in good health. CDR3 amino acids: CASSYSKKHEQYF. The CDR3 DNA follows: TGTGCCAGCAGTTACTCGAAAAAACACGAGCAGTACTTC.